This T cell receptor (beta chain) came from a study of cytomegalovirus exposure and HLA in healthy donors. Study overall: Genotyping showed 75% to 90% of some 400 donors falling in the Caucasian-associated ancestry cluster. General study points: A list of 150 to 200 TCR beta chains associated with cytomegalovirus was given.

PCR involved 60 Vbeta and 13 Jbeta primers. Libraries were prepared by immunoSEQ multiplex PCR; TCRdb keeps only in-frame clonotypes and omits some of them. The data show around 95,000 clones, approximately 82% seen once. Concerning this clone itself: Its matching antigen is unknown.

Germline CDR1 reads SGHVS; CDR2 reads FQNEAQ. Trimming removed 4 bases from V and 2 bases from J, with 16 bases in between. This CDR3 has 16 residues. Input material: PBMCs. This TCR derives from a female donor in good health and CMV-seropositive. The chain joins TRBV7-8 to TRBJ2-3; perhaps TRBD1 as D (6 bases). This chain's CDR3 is CASSSMTGGDTDTQYF. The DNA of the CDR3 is TGTGCCAGCAGCTCAATGACAGGCGGTGACACAGATACGCAGTATTTT.